This TCR beta chain was sequenced during a study of blood T cell repertoires in COVID-19. Per the original data handling: Amplification of reference gene primers provided the estimated nucleated cell counts. Sequenced by immunoSEQ multiplex PCR; TCRdb stores in-frame clones only, minus some. V and J calls and clone size are as listed in that table; D and trimming were resolved from the DNA. The data hold about 250,000 clones, with nearly 90% observed a single time. This CDR3 is built from 15 residues. Germline CDR1 reads MNHEY; CDR2 reads SVGAGI. The V end was cut by 6 bases, the J end by 8 bases, with 19 bases between.

The chain joins TRBV6-5 to TRBJ2-2, with D possibly being TRBD1 (6 bases). Sequencing input: peripheral blood. The receptor was derived from a man aged 18 to 30 with active or convalescent COVID-19. CDR3 in amino acids: CASSSTQGPPGELFF. The DNA for the CDR3 is TGTGCCAGCAGCTCGACGCAGGGGCCTCCTGGGGAGCTGTTTTTT.